Listed below are T cell receptor beta chains from one sample, sequenced in a study of blood T cells in healthy people across ages. MiXCR, run by TCRdb on the 5' RACE reads, gives a single entry per CDR3 protein. Among over 1,500,000 distinct CDR3 sequences listed, around half were seen once. The specimen sequenced was blood. The receptors were gathered from a woman between 35 and 50 years old in good health. Each CDR3 is given with its conserved first and last residue. D genes are given only for firm matches. Not all rows give a size; the values are once, few, many and, for expanded clones, a class.

clone size,J gene,V gene,D gene,CDR3 DNA,CDR3 protein
NA,TRBJ2-7,TRBV28,NA,TGTGCCAGCAGTTTATCCTGGCGGGGTTACCCCTACGAGCAGTACTTC,CASSLSWRGYPYEQYF
few,TRBJ2-1,TRBV7-2,TRBD2,TGTGCCAGCAGCCCACGCACGGGTGGCGGGAGAAATGAGCAGTTCTTC,CASSPRTGGGRNEQFF
few,TRBJ1-2,TRBV12-3/TRBV12-4,NA,TGTGCCAGCAGGCTCGGTTCCTATGGCTACACCTTC,CASRLGSYGYTF
NA,TRBJ1-5,TRBV28,TRBD1,TGTGCCAGCAGTTTGGCGACAGGGGTTAATCAGCCCCAGCATTTT,CASSLATGVNQPQHF
NA,TRBJ2-1,TRBV6-5,NA,TGTGCCAGCGGACGGGCCTCCGGTGAGCAGTTCTTC,CASGRASGEQFF
NA,TRBJ2-5,TRBV4-1,NA,TGCGCCAGCAGCCAAGAGGACTACCCCCAAGAGACCCAGTACTTC,CASSQEDYPQETQYF
few,TRBJ2-7,TRBV7-2,TRBD2,TGTGCCAGCAGGGGAGGGCGCCAGGGCTCCTACGAGCAGTACTTC,CASRGGRQGSYEQYF
few,TRBJ2-5,TRBV11-2,TRBD2,TGTGCCAGCAGCACATATAGCGGGGGGGAACAAGAGACCCAGTACTTC,CASSTYSGGEQETQYF
NA,TRBJ2-4,TRBV11-2,NA,TGTGCCAGCACCACCATGAGGGGGGCGGGAAACATTCAGTACTTC,CASTTMRGAGNIQYF
NA,TRBJ1-5,TRBV4-1,NA,TGCGCCAGCAGCCAAGATCGGGGAGCAAATCAGCCCCAGCATTTT,CASSQDRGANQPQHF
NA,TRBJ2-7,TRBV7-2,NA,TGTGCCAGCAGCTCCCAACTCAATGAGCAGTACTTC,CASSSQLNEQYF
many,TRBJ2-5,TRBV29-1,NA,TGCAGCGCTTCCGAAGGGAGCCAAGAGACCCAGTACTTC,CSASEGSQETQYF
NA,TRBJ2-1,TRBV5-4,TRBD2,TGTGCCAGCAGCTTGGCTAGTCAGCGGGGCAACAATGAGCAGTTCTTC,CASSLASQRGNNEQFF
NA,TRBJ2-1,TRBV6-6,NA,TGTGCCAGCAGTTACTCAGACAGACTCCAGACCTACAATGAGCAGTTCTTC,CASSYSDRLQTYNEQFF
NA,TRBJ2-5,TRBV20-1,TRBD2,TGCAGTGAGACTAGCGGGGGAGAGACCCAGTACTTC,CSETSGGETQYF
NA,TRBJ2-7,TRBV5-1,NA,TGCGCCAGCAGCCTAGGGACATCCTCCGGCGAGCAGTACTTC,CASSLGTSSGEQYF
NA,TRBJ2-7,TRBV7-2,TRBD2,TGTGCCAGCAGCTCCGGGACTAGCGGGGGGCGAAACTACAATGAGCAGTACTTC,CASSSGTSGGRNYNEQYF
NA,TRBJ2-2,TRBV6-2/TRBV6-3,NA,TGTGCCAGCAGTTACCACGCGGACGGAGCGAACACCGGGGAGCTGTTTTTT,CASSYHADGANTGELFF
NA,TRBJ2-1,TRBV21-1,NA,TGTGCCAGCAGTCCCCCGCGGGACCCAGGGGACAATGAGCAGTTCTTC,CASSPPRDPGDNEQFF
NA,TRBJ2-3,TRBV4-1,NA,TGCGCCAGCAGCCAAGGACACGTTAGCACAGGTACGCAGTATTTT,CASSQGHVSTGTQYF
NA,TRBJ2-5,TRBV27,NA,TGTGCCAGCAGTTTTAGCCGGGCCTCAAAACAAGAGACCCAGTACTTC,CASSFSRASKQETQYF
NA,TRBJ1-2,TRBV7-2,TRBD1,TGTGCCAGCAGCTTAATCGGGACAGGGGGGATAGGTGGCTACACCTTC,CASSLIGTGGIGGYTF